Listed below are T cell receptor beta chains from one sample, sequenced in a study of cytomegalovirus exposure and HLA in healthy donors. The repertoire was sequenced with immunoSEQ multiplex PCR; TCRdb's copy has only in-frame clones and lacks some. The sample includes approximately 220,000 clones, roughly 88% of them seen just once. Sequencing used PBMCs. The source is a boy aged 2 to 9 in good health and CMV-seronegative. The CDR3 runs from the conserved cysteine through the conserved F or W. Each record gives: V gene, D gene, J gene, clone size, CDR3 protein, CDR3 DNA. D genes are given only for firm matches. Size is stated for part of the rows, as once, few or many counts, or as a class when the clone is expanded.

v_call: TRBV27
d_call: NA
j_call: TRBJ1-5
clone_size: NA
cdr3_aa: CASSLWAGRNQPQHF
cdr3_nt: TGTGCCAGCAGTTTATGGGCAGGGAGGAATCAGCCCCAGCATTTT

v_call: TRBV5-4
d_call: NA
j_call: TRBJ2-5
clone_size: NA
cdr3_aa: CASSFRRLQETQYF
cdr3_nt: TGTGCCAGCAGCTTTCGTCGGTTACAAGAGACCCAGTACTTC

v_call: TRBV7-6
d_call: NA
j_call: TRBJ2-5
clone_size: NA
cdr3_aa: CASSLVPGREGETSYF
cdr3_nt: TGTGCCAGCAGCTTAGTCCCCGGACGCGAGGGGGAAACTTCTTACTTC

v_call: TRBV25-1
d_call: TRBD1
j_call: TRBJ2-1
clone_size: NA
cdr3_aa: CASIKGNRGQGSYNEQFF
cdr3_nt: TGTGCCAGCATAAAAGGGAACCGAGGACAGGGATCCTACAATGAGCAGTTCTTC

v_call: TRBV5-6
d_call: TRBD1
j_call: TRBJ1-2
clone_size: once
cdr3_aa: CASSFKQGVYGYTF
cdr3_nt: TGTGCCAGCAGCTTTAAACAGGGGGTCTATGGCTACACCTTC

v_call: TRBV27
d_call: TRBD1
j_call: TRBJ1-1
clone_size: NA
cdr3_aa: CASSLSGQGAPRAFF
cdr3_nt: TGTGCCAGCAGTTTATCAGGACAGGGGGCCCCGCGAGCTTTCTTT

v_call: TRBV5-6
d_call: TRBD1
j_call: TRBJ1-2
clone_size: NA
cdr3_aa: CASSSGTGGHGYTF
cdr3_nt: TGTGCCAGCAGCTCAGGGACAGGGGGCCATGGCTACACCTTC

v_call: TRBV6-5
d_call: TRBD2
j_call: TRBJ2-1
clone_size: NA
cdr3_aa: CASSLIAGDEQFF
cdr3_nt: TGTGCCAGCAGTTTAATAGCGGGAGATGAGCAGTTCTTC

v_call: TRBV7-8
d_call: TRBD1
j_call: TRBJ2-7
clone_size: NA
cdr3_aa: CASRQGQGWAYEQYF
cdr3_nt: TGTGCCAGCAGACAAGGACAGGGGTGGGCCTACGAGCAGTACTTC

v_call: TRBV19
d_call: TRBD1
j_call: TRBJ2-6
clone_size: NA
cdr3_aa: CASSIGTAGANVLTF
cdr3_nt: TGTGCCAGTAGTATCGGGACAGCTGGGGCCAACGTCCTGACTTTC

v_call: TRBV5-1
d_call: TRBD1
j_call: TRBJ1-1
clone_size: few
cdr3_aa: CASSLSDRVNTEAFF
cdr3_nt: TGCGCCAGCAGCTTAAGTGACAGGGTGAACACTGAAGCTTTCTTT

v_call: TRBV23-1
d_call: NA
j_call: TRBJ2-7
clone_size: NA
cdr3_aa: CASSHRRETIGSGAFSYEQYF
cdr3_nt: TGCGCCAGCAGCCATCGACGGGAAACTATTGGCAGCGGAGCATTCTCCTACGAGCAGTACTTC

v_call: TRBV7-9
d_call: TRBD1
j_call: TRBJ2-7
clone_size: NA
cdr3_aa: CASSQTGQGQGRHEQYF
cdr3_nt: TGTGCCAGCAGCCAAACTGGACAGGGACAAGGCCGCCACGAGCAGTACTTC

v_call: TRBV6-5
d_call: NA
j_call: TRBJ1-4
clone_size: NA
cdr3_aa: CASSRTGVTNEKLFF
cdr3_nt: TGTGCCAGCAGTAGAACGGGGGTGACTAATGAAAAACTGTTTTTT

v_call: TRBV30
d_call: TRBD1
j_call: TRBJ1-2
clone_size: NA
cdr3_aa: CAWSLRGGGYGYTF
cdr3_nt: TGTGCCTGGAGTCTCCGAGGGGGCGGCTATGGCTACACCTTC

v_call: TRBV23-1
d_call: TRBD2
j_call: TRBJ2-7
clone_size: NA
cdr3_aa: CASTLRGDGREVHEQYF
cdr3_nt: TGCGCCAGCACCCTCCGGGGGGACGGCAGGGAGGTCCACGAGCAGTACTTC

v_call: TRBV29-1
d_call: NA
j_call: TRBJ1-2
clone_size: NA
cdr3_aa: CSVYGEHLGDYGYTF
cdr3_nt: TGCAGCGTTTATGGGGAACACCTAGGGGACTATGGCTACACCTTC

v_call: TRBV6-5
d_call: NA
j_call: TRBJ2-3
clone_size: NA
cdr3_aa: CASSPQFSDTQYF
cdr3_nt: TGTGCCAGCAGTCCACAGTTCTCAGATACGCAGTATTTT

v_call: TRBV6-5
d_call: TRBD2
j_call: TRBJ2-1
clone_size: NA
cdr3_aa: CASSLGASGHNEQFF
cdr3_nt: TGTGCCAGCTCCTTAGGTGCTAGCGGCCACAATGAGCAGTTCTTC

v_call: TRBV30
d_call: NA
j_call: TRBJ2-5
clone_size: NA
cdr3_aa: CAWSVGASGTQETQYF
cdr3_nt: TGTGCCTGGAGTGTAGGGGCTTCAGGGACTCAAGAGACCCAGTACTTC

v_call: TRBV4-1
d_call: NA
j_call: TRBJ1-2
clone_size: once
cdr3_aa: CASSQDGSGREGGYTF
cdr3_nt: TGCGCCAGCAGCCAAGACGGCTCAGGGAGGGAAGGTGGCTACACCTTC

v_call: TRBV9
d_call: TRBD2
j_call: TRBJ2-3
clone_size: once
cdr3_aa: CASSSKLAGATDTQYF
cdr3_nt: TGTGCCAGCAGCTCAAAACTAGCGGGGGCCACAGATACGCAGTATTTT

v_call: TRBV11-2
d_call: TRBD2
j_call: TRBJ2-3
clone_size: NA
cdr3_aa: CASSFILAGNTDTQYF
cdr3_nt: TGTGCCAGCAGCTTCATACTAGCGGGCAACACAGATACGCAGTATTTT

v_call: TRBV2
d_call: NA
j_call: TRBJ2-7
clone_size: once
cdr3_aa: CASNEQGLAYEQYF
cdr3_nt: TGTGCCAGCAACGAGCAGGGGCTGGCCTACGAGCAGTACTTC

v_call: TRBV5-1
d_call: TRBD2
j_call: TRBJ2-1
clone_size: NA
cdr3_aa: CASSLQSSGGYNEQFF
cdr3_nt: TGCGCCAGCAGCTTGCAGTCCAGCGGGGGTTACAATGAGCAGTTCTTC

v_call: TRBV30
d_call: TRBD2
j_call: TRBJ2-7
clone_size: NA
cdr3_aa: CAWSDWREGRYEQYF
cdr3_nt: TGTGCCTGGAGTGACTGGCGGGAGGGCCGGTACGAGCAGTACTTC

v_call: TRBV4-1
d_call: TRBD1
j_call: TRBJ2-2
clone_size: NA
cdr3_aa: CASSPTGGTTGELFF
cdr3_nt: TGCGCCAGCAGCCCGACAGGGGGCACCACCGGGGAGCTGTTTTTT

v_call: TRBV5-6
d_call: TRBD2
j_call: TRBJ2-5
clone_size: few
cdr3_aa: CASSLVAGETQYF
cdr3_nt: TGTGCCAGCAGCTTGGTAGCGGGAGAGACCCAGTACTTC

v_call: TRBV6-1
d_call: NA
j_call: TRBJ1-2
clone_size: NA
cdr3_aa: CASSSQGEGGYTF
cdr3_nt: TGTGCCAGCAGTTCACAGGGAGAGGGTGGCTACACCTTC

v_call: TRBV6-6
d_call: NA
j_call: TRBJ2-7
clone_size: NA
cdr3_aa: CASSYSLWESAEQYF
cdr3_nt: TGTGCCAGCAGTTACTCGTTATGGGAGTCGGCCGAGCAGTACTTC